This TCR beta chain was documented in a study of blood T cell repertoires in COVID-19. As for the study in general: Samples came from the United States, Italy and Spain, spanning acute and convalescent COVID-19. From T cells, B-cell-depleted T cells, or PBMCs came the material, which was cDNA or gDNA.

Authors' data handling: The assay estimated nucleated cells by amplifying reference gene primers. Libraries were prepared by immunoSEQ multiplex PCR; TCRdb keeps only in-frame clonotypes and omits some of them. That table supplies the V and J calls and clone size; D and trimming were determined from the DNA. The sample has about 160,000 clones; more than 70% are singletons. This clone occurred once. CDR3 length equals 16 residues. Germline CDR1 and CDR2: LNHDA and SQIVND (reference sequence). With 2 bases removed from V and 3 bases from J, the gap between germline ends came to 13 bases. The rearrangement links TRBV19 to TRBJ1-4; D unresolved. Material for sequencing was peripheral blood. The source is a woman aged 80 or older with active or convalescent COVID-19. The CDR3 protein is CASSIRGGQANEKLFF. The CDR3 nucleotides are TGTGCCAGTAGTATACGTGGAGGCCAGGCTAATGAAAAACTGTTTTTT. Full variable domain (outside the CDR3, taken from reference TRBV19 and TRBJ1-4): DGGITQSPKYLFRKEGQNVTLSCEQNLNHDAMYWYRQDPGQGLRLIYYSQIVNDFQKGDIAEGYSVSREKKESFPLTVTSAQKNPTAFYLCASSIRGGQANEKLFFGSGTQLSVL.